This TCR beta chain emerged from a study of cytomegalovirus exposure and HLA in healthy donors. Trimming removed 2 bases at V and 5 bases at J, with 14 bases between. The CDR3 is made up of 15 amino acids. Germline lookup yields CDR1 SGHTA and CDR2 FQGTGA. The validation cohort, a group of 130 or so subjects, included the donors and was separate from the approximately 650-subject first cohort. The data were produced by immunoSEQ multiplex PCR, yet TCRdb's version contains in-frame clones alone and is incomplete. The sample has a few hundred thousand clones, about nine tenths seen once. General study points: Cytomegalovirus association was assigned to more than 150 TCR beta chains. Cytomegalovirus status was reportedly diagnosed by the classifier with high sensitivity and specificity. While the bulk of TCR sequences proved rare, some public TCRs turned up in many donors.

On this clone itself: Antigen unknown.

The TCR comes from a woman aged 18-35 years in good health and CMV-seronegative. Sequenced input: PBMCs. The V call is TRBV7-3, the J call TRBJ2-3, with a tentative D call TRBD2 (5 bases). Here the CDR3 reads CASSLVPSGGDTQYF. The DNA of the CDR3 is TGTGCCAGCAGCTTAGTTCCCAGCGGCGGAGATACGCAGTATTTT.